This paragraph covers one T cell receptor (beta chain) sequence. Its antigen specificity is not known. Per-nucleotide qualities are absent, and no much larger clonotype sits a single base away. This specimen belongs to a study of cytomegalovirus exposure and HLA in healthy donors (dated by TCRdb to 2015 to 2018). About the study as a whole: In an earlier analysis of roughly 590 of the donors, approximately 300 Gb of sequence data and roughly 100 million unique TCR beta sequences from about 179 million T cells were reported. An early release covering 550 to 700 HLA-typed donors comprised approximately 290 gigabases of sequencing data and roughly 86 million unique TCR sequences. Of the 300 to 400 genotyped donors, around 81% fell in the genetic ancestry cluster associated with self-reported Caucasian donors. The study aimed to test whether cataloging public T cell receptors could reveal signatures of past pathogen exposure. The study used immunosequencing to profile the T cell repertoires of 666 subjects and linked those repertoires to cytomegalovirus serostatus. A separate validation cohort of approximately 120 different subjects was used in addition to the 666-subject first cohort. To predict cytomegalovirus infection status, the study brought together high-throughput TCR immunosequencing, statistical association of individual TCRs with disease status, and machine learning. A later analysis re-examined previously published TCR beta repertoires from more than 650 donors and added high-resolution HLA genotyping to investigate patterns of TCR occurrence. The later analysis used no new phenotypic data to find candidate immune exposures, relying instead on TCR beta sequences and their occurrence across donors. An earlier analysis of about 620 of the donors applied high-throughput TCR beta sequencing to assess whether each TCR beta V gene segment acted as functional or pseudogenic. Donor age, sex, ethnicity and CMV serostatus were compiled alongside the repertoire data. A later genetic analysis took genome-wide SNP genotypes for about 55% of the roughly 700 donors and used that subset as a discovery cohort. Every discovery cohort repertoire had been produced on one sequencing platform. HLA typing covered class I and class II loci at four-digit resolution. The number of typed donors differed by locus: about 629-630 for A, B, C, DRB1 and DQB1; 500 to 550 for DQA1; approximately 610 for DPA1; and 450 to 480 for DPB1. Because of strong linkage in the cohort, four or five DR-DQ haplotypes were treated as single units for association and clustering. Among about 390 genotyped donors of the cohort, an average of 235,054 unique TCR beta nucleotide sequences were sequenced per donor, 15% to 20% of them non-productive.

Receptor libraries were prepared by the immunoSEQ multiplex PCR assay. For the multiplex PCR, a mixture combining 60 forward primers for TCR Vbeta segments and 13 reverse primers for TCR Jbeta segments was used. Amplification of the CDR3 region of rearranged TCR beta genes was performed with a multiplex PCR assay on genomic DNA. The Illumina HiSeq System was used to sequence the amplified TCR beta libraries as 87-base-pair reads. From the authors' description of their analysis: In a later analysis, tens of millions of unique TCR beta chains were counted across the approximately 620 repertoires, and roughly 11 million of these chains were shared by at least two donors. Raw reads were error-corrected and collapsed into unique sequences by a nearest-neighbor algorithm in which closely related sequences were merged to remove PCR and sequencing errors. Alignment of CDR3 sequences to IMGT reference sequences was used to assign V, D and J gene segments. Each retained sequence needed at least a six-nucleotide match to both a V gene segment and a J gene segment. Rearrangements were classified as productive when the CDR3 lacked stop codons and remained in frame with V and J, and all other rearrangements were classified as non-productive. CDR3 was defined by IMGT convention, running from the second conserved V-encoded cysteine to the conserved J-encoded phenylalanine. The earlier analysis of 550 to 650 of the donors excluded any sequence lacking an unambiguous match to a single V gene segment. An earlier analysis of some 610 of the donors called V segments functional above 56.7% productive rearrangements and segregating when the between-donor standard deviation exceeded 5%. To diagnose cytomegalovirus status from the catalog of TCR beta chain sequences, a statistical classification framework was built. In a later analysis, TCR nucleotide sequences were compared against IMGT/GENE-DB human TR gene sequences so that V and J genes could be assigned. Using the TCRdist pipeline, a later analysis assigned CDR3 sequences along with most-parsimonious VDJ recombination scenarios. A later analysis defined each TCR beta chain by its CDR3 amino acid sequence plus V-gene family, and excluded reads lacking a unique V-gene family. To address suspected cross-contamination and a sequencing artifact, a later analysis removed under 600 highly shared, low-generation-probability nucleotide sequences. In a later analysis, a clonal expansion index for each public chain was calculated from normalized within-repertoire ranks of inferred template counts. In a later analysis, generation probabilities were computed using a VDJ recombination model fitted to out-of-frame rearrangements, and the results were checked against IGoR. Hypergeometric tests were used in a later analysis to score TCR-TCR, TCR-HLA and TCR-CMV co-occurrence, with a repertoire-size bias correction applied to the TCR pairs. To estimate false discovery rates, a later analysis permuted the HLA or CMV assignments 20 times. A later analysis grouped co-occurring TCRs with DBSCAN, adding TCRdist sequence similarity when clustering within HLA-allele-positive subsets. Repertoires with fewer than 30,000 or more than 120,000 public chains, plus five repertoires with anomalous nucleotide sharing, were excluded from co-occurrence clustering. The table comes from immuneACCESS by way of TCRdb, which keeps in-frame sequences with V and J called. Part of the clones is missing from these tables; in studies checked, under half for an unresolved V gene and the rest for unknown reasons. V and J calls and clone size are those listed in that table; D and trimming were worked out from the DNA. The sample records about 150,000 clones, 80% to 85% of which are singletons. The ten top clones hold about 3.4% of the sample.

Points the paper makes about the study in general: Specific HLA alleles were associated with around 18,000 TCR beta sequences at a false discovery rate of 0.05 in a later analysis. Because the 87-base-pair reads could not distinguish some IMGT-functional V segments, including TRBV6-2 and TRBV6-3, those segments were excluded. In a later genetic analysis, fewer N-insertions in productive TCRs were reported among donors in an Asian-associated ancestry cluster than the roughly 710-donor mean. When HLA alleles, especially DR and DQ, strongly co-occurred, TCR associations were difficult to assign to individual alleles. Linkage disequilibrium might explain the correlated functional status among segregating V segments, but an unknown experimental factor could not be ruled out. The study gave a list of under 200 TCR beta chains associated with cytomegalovirus. The classifier was reported to diagnose cytomegalovirus status with high specificity and sensitivity in both the original cohort and the validation cohort. Most TCR sequences were seen in very few donors, while some public TCRs were found in many individuals. Because some donors lacked HLA typing at each locus, the association tests relied only on the typed subset. Compared with equally common non-associated chains, HLA-associated TCR beta chains in a later analysis were more clonally expanded and had lower generation probabilities. Only TCR beta chains were sequenced in this cohort, and the absence of alpha or paired-chain data limited detectable features. In an earlier analysis of about 600 of the donors, most TCR beta V segments appeared in productive rearrangements about 90% or about 30% of the time, broadly matching IMGT annotations. According to the authors, the approach could potentially be generalized to other disease states and immunological phenotypes. About 17 rarely observed V segments, including chromosome 9 orphons, were excluded from the earlier analysis of approximately 500 of the donors because counts were too low. For the cohort, immune exposure information was limited to CMV serostatus. In vitro tests confirmed that a few of the cytomegalovirus-associated TCR beta chains recognize cytomegalovirus antigens. In a later analysis, TCR association rates were found to vary across HLA loci, with the most associated TCRs seen for DRB1 alleles and the fewest for HLA-C alleles. In a later analysis, several top co-occurrence clusters were reported to appear linked to parvovirus B19, influenza, CMV and Epstein-Barr virus. The sequencing pipeline was judged likely to have produced a cluster of highly shared sequence variants as a technical artifact. In a later genetic analysis, a missense DCLRE1C variant was associated with V-gene and J-gene trimming of TCR beta chains, and the association was replicated in an independent cohort. A further reported finding was that TCR beta sequences accurately predicted the HLA-A and HLA-B alleles for most subjects in the first cohort. According to a later analysis, most CMV-associated TCR beta chains appeared to be HLA-restricted, and the HLA associations seemed to be driven largely by CMV exposure. Presence/absence analyses assumed roughly uniform sequencing depth across donors, an assumption that may not hold.

The cohort was made up of roughly 670 healthy bone marrow donors. Cohort members were all nominally healthy when sampled, although unrecorded immune exposures were likely present. The donor was CMV seronegative and belonged to the group of several hundred seronegative cohort members. Every donor gave a peripheral blood sample, and the peripheral blood mononuclear cells from that sample were used for TCR beta sequencing. The Qiagen DNeasy Blood Extraction Kit was used to extract genomic DNA from the blood cell samples. V loses 6 bases of germline sequence and J loses 7 bases, and the interval between the two ends is 12 bases. The CDR3 runs 12 residues from the cysteine to the phenylalanine. The only DNA kept is the CDR3, 36 bases in frame from the first base. From the germline V gene, CDR1 is MDHEN and CDR2 is SYDVKM.

The TCR originated in a male donor in good health and CMV-seronegative. The sequence links TRBV28 to TRBJ2-5, with no reliable assignment of the D segment. The sample consisted of PBMCs. The CDR3 has the sequence CASSPYAGTQYF. The nucleotide sequence reads TGTGCCAGCAGCCCCTATGCAGGGACCCAGTACTTC.